This TCR beta chain came from a study of post-analysis software for immune sequencing data (dated by TCRdb to the mid-2010s). At the level of the whole study: Recorded disease courses included relapsing-remitting, secondary progressive and progressive-relapsing multiple sclerosis, with some patients lacking subtype annotation. A subset of samples was prepared in parallel using single-end sample barcoding, then pooled and co-amplified after Illumina adapter ligation. The patient repertoires were set against 10 to 11 previously published healthy control repertoires from donors whose ages ranged from about 6 to 25 years. General conclusions and limits of the study: Direct clustering with F measure showed strong co-clustering of samples prepared in the same batch, prompting a batch-effect correction. The multiple sclerosis patient group was slightly younger than the control group. Multiple sclerosis patients had significantly lower normalized Chao1 diversity than controls, a result that suggests substantial peripheral T-cell clonal expansion. Roughly 5 TRBV segments, including TRBV5-6, TRBV5-1 and TRBV20-1, were significantly more frequent in patients than controls.

To demonstrate the VDJtools post-analysis software, the study profiled TCR beta repertoires from the peripheral blood of approximately twelve young patients with multiple sclerosis. The multiple sclerosis patients were children and adolescents between roughly 6 and 17 years of age. As to this clonotype: The target of this receptor is not known. Base qualities are not recorded, but no much larger clone differs from it by a single base.

The CDR3 starts with the cysteine, ends with the phenylalanine, and has 11 residues. The only DNA kept is the CDR3, 33 bases in frame from the first base. V was cut back by 2 bases and J by 4 bases, leaving a gap of 3 bases between them. CDR1 and CDR2 were assigned from the germline V gene (reference sequence) as MNHNY and SVGAGI. Library prep was done by PCR. Sequencing took place on an Illumina HiSeq 2500. To reduce PCR and sequencing biases, unique molecular identifiers were incorporated into the TCR beta cDNA libraries. Per 1 to 10 million input T cells, around 500,000 cDNA molecules were obtained, such that each molecule approximated one T cell. The same protocol used for the earlier healthy control dataset was applied to prepare and sequence the patient libraries. Within a given batch, samples were prepared together, multiplexed and sequenced on the same HiSeq lane. As for how the authors treated the data: Raw barcoded reads were processed with MIGEC, discarding single-read molecular identifier groups before consensus assembly and CDR3 extraction. VDJtools was used for post-analysis of the clonotype tables, and diversity was normalized by down-sampling every dataset to the size of the smallest sample. To correct batch-related cross-sample contamination, repertoire overlap clustering matched CDR3 amino acid sequences but not nucleotide sequences. TCRdb trimmed the raw reads at Q25, called clones with MiXCR and kept productive beta chains. A single entry per CDR3 protein holds the most common genes and DNA from its merged rows. The V and J calls were determined by TCRdb, not by the authors. Recorded for this sample are around 700,000 distinct CDR3 sequences; around 60% of them occurred a single time. Approximately 10% of the sample is taken by the ten largest.

This receptor was obtained from a girl aged 2-10 years with multiple sclerosis. The chain links TRBV6-6 with TRBJ2-7; the D gene cannot be resolved reliably. Sequencing input: blood. The DNA sequence is as follows: TGTGCCAGCAGTTACGAGTACGAGCAGTACTTC. Translated, it reads CASSYEYEQYF.